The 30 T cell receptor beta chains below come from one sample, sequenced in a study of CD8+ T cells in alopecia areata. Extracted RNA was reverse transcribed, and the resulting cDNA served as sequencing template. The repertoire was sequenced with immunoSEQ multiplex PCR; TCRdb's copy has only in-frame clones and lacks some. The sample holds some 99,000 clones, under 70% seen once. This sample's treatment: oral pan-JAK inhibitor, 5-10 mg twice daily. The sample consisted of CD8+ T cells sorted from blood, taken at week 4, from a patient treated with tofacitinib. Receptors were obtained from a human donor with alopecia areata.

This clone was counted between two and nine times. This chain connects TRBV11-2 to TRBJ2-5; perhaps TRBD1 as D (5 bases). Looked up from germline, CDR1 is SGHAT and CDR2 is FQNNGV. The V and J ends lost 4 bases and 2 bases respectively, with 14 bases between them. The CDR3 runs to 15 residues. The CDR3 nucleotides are TGTGCCAGCAGCTCCGAATGGACACCTCAAGAGACCCAGTACTTC. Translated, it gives CASSSEWTPQETQYF. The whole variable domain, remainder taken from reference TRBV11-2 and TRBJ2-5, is EAGVAQSPRYKIIEKRQSVAFWCNPISGHATLYWYQQILGQGPKLLIQFQNNGVVDDSQLPKDRFSAERLKGVDSTLKIQPAKLEDSAVYLCASSSEWTPQETQYFGPGTRLLVL.

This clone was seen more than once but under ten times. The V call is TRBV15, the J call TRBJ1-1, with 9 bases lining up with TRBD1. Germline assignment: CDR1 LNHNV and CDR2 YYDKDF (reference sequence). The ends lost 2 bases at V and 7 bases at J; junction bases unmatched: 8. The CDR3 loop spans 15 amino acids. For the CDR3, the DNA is TGTGCCACCAGCAGAACCGGGACAGGGCCGCTTGAAGCTTTCTTT. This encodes CATSRTGTGPLEAFF.

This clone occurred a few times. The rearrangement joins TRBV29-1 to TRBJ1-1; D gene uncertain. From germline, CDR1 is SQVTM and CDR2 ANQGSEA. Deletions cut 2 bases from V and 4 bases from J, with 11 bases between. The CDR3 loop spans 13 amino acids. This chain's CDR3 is CSVESPSGTEAFF. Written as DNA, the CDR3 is TGCAGCGTTGAATCCCCTTCGGGCACTGAAGCTTTCTTT.

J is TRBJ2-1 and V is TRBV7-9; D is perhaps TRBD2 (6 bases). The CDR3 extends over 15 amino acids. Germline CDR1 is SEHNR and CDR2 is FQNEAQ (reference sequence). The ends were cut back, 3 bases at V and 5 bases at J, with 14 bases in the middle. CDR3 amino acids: CASSFPLAQNNEQFF. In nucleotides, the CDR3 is TGTGCCAGCAGCTTCCCACTAGCCCAAAACAATGAGCAGTTCTTC.

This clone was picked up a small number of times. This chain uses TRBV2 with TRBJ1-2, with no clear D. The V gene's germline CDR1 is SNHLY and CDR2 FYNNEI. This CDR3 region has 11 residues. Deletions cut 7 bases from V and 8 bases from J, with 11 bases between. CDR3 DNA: TGTGCCAGCAACCCGGGAGTCGGCTACACCTTC. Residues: CASNPGVGYTF.

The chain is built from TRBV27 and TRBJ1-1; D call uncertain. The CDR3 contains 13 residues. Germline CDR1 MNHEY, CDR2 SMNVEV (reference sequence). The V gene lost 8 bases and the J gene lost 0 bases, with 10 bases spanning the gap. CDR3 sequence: CASRSSLNTEAFF. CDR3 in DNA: TGTGCCAGCCGATCCTCCTTGAACACTGAAGCTTTCTTT.

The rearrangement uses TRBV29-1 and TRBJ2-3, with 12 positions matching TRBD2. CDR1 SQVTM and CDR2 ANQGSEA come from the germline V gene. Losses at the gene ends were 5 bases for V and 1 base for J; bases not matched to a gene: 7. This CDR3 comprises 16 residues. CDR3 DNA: TGCAGCGTTATCACTTGGACTAGCGGGGGCACAGATACGCAGTATTTT. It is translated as CSVITWTSGGTDTQYF.

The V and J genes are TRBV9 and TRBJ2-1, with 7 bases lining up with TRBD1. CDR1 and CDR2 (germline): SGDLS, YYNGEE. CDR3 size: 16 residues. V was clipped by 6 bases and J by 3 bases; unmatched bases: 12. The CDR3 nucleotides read TGTGCCAGCACTCCGGACTCGGGACAGTACTACAATGAGCAGTTCTTC. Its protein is CASTPDSGQYYNEQFF.

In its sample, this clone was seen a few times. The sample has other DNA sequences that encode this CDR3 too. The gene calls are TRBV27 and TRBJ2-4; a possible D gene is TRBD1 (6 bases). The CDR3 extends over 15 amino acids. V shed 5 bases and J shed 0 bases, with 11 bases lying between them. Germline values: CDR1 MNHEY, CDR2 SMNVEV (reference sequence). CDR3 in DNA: TGTGCCAGCAGTCGGACAGCTTTAGCCAAAAACATTCAGTACTTC. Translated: CASSRTALAKNIQYF.

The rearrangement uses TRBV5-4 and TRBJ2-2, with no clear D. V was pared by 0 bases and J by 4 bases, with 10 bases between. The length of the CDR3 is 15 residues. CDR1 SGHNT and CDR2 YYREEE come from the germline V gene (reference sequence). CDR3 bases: TGTGCCAGCAGCTTGGAAGCCTCGAGCACCGGGGAGCTGTTTTTT. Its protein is CASSLEASSTGELFF.

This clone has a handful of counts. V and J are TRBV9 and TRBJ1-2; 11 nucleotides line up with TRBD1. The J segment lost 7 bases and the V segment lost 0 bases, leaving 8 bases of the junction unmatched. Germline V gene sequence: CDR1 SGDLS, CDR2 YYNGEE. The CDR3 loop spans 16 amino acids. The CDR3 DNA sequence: TGTGCCAGCAGCGTAGCGGGGGACAGGGGGAAGAGTGGCTACACCTTC. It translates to CASSVAGDRGKSGYTF. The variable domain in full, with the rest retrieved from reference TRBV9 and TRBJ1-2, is DSGVTQTPKHLITATGQRVTLRCSPRSGDLSVYWYQQSLDQGLQFLIQYYNGEERAKGNILERFSAQQFPDLHSELNLSSLELGDSALYFCASSVAGDRGKSGYTFGSGTRLTVV.

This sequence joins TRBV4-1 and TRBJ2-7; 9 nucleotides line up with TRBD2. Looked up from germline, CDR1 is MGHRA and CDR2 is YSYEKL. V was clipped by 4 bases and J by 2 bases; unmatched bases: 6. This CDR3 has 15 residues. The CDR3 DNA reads TGCGCCAGCAGCCTAGGAGCGGGAGGCCCCTACGAGCAGTACTTC. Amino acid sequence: CASSLGAGGPYEQYF.

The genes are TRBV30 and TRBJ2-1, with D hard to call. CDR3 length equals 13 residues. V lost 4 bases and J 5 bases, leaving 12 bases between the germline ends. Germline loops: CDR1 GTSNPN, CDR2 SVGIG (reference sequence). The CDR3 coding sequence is TGTGCCTGGAATCTAGTGAGACACAATGAGCAGTTCTTC. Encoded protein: CAWNLVRHNEQFF.

CDR3 amino acids: CASSDGRTITGELFF. The CDR3 DNA is TGTGCCAGCAGTGACGGGAGGACTATCACCGGGGAGCTGTTTTTT. This rearrangement joins TRBV6-1 to TRBJ2-2; 7 nucleotides align to TRBD2. V trimming: 3 bases; J trimming: 4 bases; junction bases outside the gene matches: 5. In germline, CDR1 is MNHNS, CDR2 SASEGT. The CDR3 is 15 residues long.

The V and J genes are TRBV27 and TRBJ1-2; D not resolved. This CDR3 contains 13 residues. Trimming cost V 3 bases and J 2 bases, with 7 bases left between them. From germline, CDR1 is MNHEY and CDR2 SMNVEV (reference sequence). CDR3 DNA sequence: TGTGCCAGCAGTTTTAACGTAAACTATGGCTACACCTTC. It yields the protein CASSFNVNYGYTF.

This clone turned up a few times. CDR3 nucleotide sequence: TGTGCCAGCAGCAGACTAGCAAACACAGATACGCAGTATTTT. This sequence encodes CASSRLANTDTQYF. This rearrangement joins TRBV7-2 to TRBJ2-3, with 7 bases that match TRBD2. Looked up from germline, CDR1 is SGHTA and CDR2 is FQGNSA. The CDR3 runs 14 residues. Trimming cost V 5 bases and J 2 bases; bases outside gene matches: 4.

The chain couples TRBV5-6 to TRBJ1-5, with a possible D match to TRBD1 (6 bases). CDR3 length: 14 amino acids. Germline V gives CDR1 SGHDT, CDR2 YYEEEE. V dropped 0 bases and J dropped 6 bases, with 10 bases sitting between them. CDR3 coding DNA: TGTGCCAGCAGCTTGGGCCAGGGGTTTCAGCCCCAGCATTTT. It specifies CASSLGQGFQPQHF.

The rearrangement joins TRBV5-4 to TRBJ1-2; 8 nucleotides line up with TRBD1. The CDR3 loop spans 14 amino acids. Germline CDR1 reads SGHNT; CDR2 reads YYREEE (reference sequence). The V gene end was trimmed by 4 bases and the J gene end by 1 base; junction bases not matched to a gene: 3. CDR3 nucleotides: TGTGCCAGCAGCACCGACAGGGGTAACTATGGCTACACCTTC. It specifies CASSTDRGNYGYTF.

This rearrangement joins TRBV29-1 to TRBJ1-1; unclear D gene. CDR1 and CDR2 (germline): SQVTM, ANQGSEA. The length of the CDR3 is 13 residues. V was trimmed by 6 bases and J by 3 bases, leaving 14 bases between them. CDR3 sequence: CSVSRGDYTEAFF. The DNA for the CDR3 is TGCAGCGTATCTCGAGGTGATTACACTGAAGCTTTCTTT.

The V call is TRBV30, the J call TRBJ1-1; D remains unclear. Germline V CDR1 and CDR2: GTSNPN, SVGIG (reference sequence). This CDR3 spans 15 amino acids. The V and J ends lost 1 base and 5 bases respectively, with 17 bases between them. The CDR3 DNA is TGTGCCTGGAGTGCCTTAGTAGGAATGCGGACTGAAGCTTTCTTT. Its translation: CAWSALVGMRTEAFF.

DNA of the CDR3: TGCGCCAGCAGCCAAGATTGGGGTTCAAATTCACCCCTCCACTTT. This translates into CASSQDWGSNSPLHF. V and J are TRBV4-1 and TRBJ1-6; D unresolved. V was shortened by 0 bases and J by 7 bases, with 10 bases between the two germline ends. This CDR3 is 15 amino acids long. The germline CDR1 and CDR2 sequences are MGHRA and YSYEKL.

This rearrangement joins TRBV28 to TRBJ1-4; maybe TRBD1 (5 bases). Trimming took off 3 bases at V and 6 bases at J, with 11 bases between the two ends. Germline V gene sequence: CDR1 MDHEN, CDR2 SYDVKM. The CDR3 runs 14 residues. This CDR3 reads CASSFSLGDEKLFF. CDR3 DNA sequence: TGTGCCAGCAGTTTTTCGTTGGGGGATGAAAAACTGTTTTTT.

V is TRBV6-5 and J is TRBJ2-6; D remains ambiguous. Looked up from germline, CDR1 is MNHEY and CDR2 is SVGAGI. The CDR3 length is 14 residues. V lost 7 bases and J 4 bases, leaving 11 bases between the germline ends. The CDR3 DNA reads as TGTGCCAGCACCCGTTGGGTGGGGGCCAACGTCCTGACTTTC. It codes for CASTRWVGANVLTF.

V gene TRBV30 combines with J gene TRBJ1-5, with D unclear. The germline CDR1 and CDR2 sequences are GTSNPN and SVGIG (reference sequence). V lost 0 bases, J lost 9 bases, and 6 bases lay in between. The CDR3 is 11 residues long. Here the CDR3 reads CAWSVAGPQHF. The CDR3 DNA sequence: TGTGCCTGGAGTGTGGCGGGGCCCCAGCATTTT.

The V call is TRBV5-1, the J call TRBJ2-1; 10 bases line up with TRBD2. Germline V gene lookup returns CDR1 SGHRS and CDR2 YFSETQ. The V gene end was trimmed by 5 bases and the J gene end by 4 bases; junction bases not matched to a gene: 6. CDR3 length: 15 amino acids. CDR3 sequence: CASRLAGYLYNEQFF. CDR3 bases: TGCGCCAGCAGACTAGCGGGGTATTTGTACAATGAGCAGTTCTTC.

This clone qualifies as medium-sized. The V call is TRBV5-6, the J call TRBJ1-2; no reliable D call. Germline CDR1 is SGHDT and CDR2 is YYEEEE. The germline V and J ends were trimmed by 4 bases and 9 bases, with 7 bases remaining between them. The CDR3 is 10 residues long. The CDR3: CASSVGSYTF. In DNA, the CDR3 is TGTGCCAGCAGCGTTGGAAGCTACACCTTC. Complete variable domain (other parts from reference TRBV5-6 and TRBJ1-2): DAGVTQSPTHLIKTRGQQVTLRCSPKSGHDTVSWYQQALGQGPQFIFQYYEEEERQRGNFPDRFSGHQFPNYSSELNVNALLLGDSALYLCASSVGSYTFGSGTRLTVV.

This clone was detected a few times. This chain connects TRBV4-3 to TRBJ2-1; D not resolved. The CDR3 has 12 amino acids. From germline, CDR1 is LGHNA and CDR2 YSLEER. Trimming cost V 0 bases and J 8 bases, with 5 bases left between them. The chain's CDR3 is CASSQDLHEQFF. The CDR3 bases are TGCGCCAGCAGCCAAGATCTTCATGAGCAGTTCTTC.

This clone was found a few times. The CDR3: CASSLHDRVIYEQYF. Written as DNA, the CDR3 is TGTGCCAGCAGCCTCCACGACAGGGTGATCTACGAGCAGTACTTC. The J gene is TRBJ2-7, the V gene TRBV9; the match to TRBD1 covers 7 bases. The V gene's germline CDR1 is SGDLS and CDR2 YYNGEE. The CDR3 length is 15 residues. V lost 4 bases to trimming and J lost 3 bases; unmatched junction nucleotides: 10.

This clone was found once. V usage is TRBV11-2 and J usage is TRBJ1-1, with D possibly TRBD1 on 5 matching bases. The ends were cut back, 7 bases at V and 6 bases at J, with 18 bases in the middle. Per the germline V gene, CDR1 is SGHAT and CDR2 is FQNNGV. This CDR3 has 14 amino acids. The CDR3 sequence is CASIPAGPMPEAFF. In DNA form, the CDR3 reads TGTGCCAGCATCCCCGCGGGACCTATGCCTGAAGCTTTCTTT. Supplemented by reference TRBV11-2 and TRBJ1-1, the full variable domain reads EAGVAQSPRYKIIEKRQSVAFWCNPISGHATLYWYQQILGQGPKLLIQFQNNGVVDDSQLPKDRFSAERLKGVDSTLKIQPAKLEDSAVYLCASIPAGPMPEAFFGQGTRLTVV.

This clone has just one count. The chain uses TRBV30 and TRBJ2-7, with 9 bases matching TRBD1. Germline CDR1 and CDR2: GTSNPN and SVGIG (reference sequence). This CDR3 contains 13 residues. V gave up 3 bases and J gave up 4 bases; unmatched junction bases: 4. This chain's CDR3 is CAWRSGTGYEQYF. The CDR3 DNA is TGTGCCTGGAGGTCCGGGACAGGGTACGAGCAGTACTTC. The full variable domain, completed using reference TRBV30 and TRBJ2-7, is SQTIHQWPATLVQPVGSPLSLECTVEGTSNPNLYWYRQAAGRGLQLLFYSVGIGQISSEVPQNLSASRPQDRQFILSSKKLLLSDSGFYLCAWRSGTGYEQYFGPGTRLTVT.